Listed below are T cell receptor beta chains from one sample, sequenced in a study of early T cells in non-severe SARS-CoV-2 infection. TCRdb reanalysed the 5' RACE reads using MiXCR and keeps one entry per CDR3 protein. The repertoire has around 50,000 distinct CDR3 sequences, about 12% of them found once; the top ten carry more than 9%. Sequenced: whole blood. The receptor source for this set is an adult who was a healthcare worker with PCR-confirmed SARS-CoV-2 infection or an uninfected control (not recorded which). CDR3s include the opening cysteine and the closing phenylalanine or tryptophan. The order of the fields is CDR3 protein, D gene, V gene. A D gene is named only where the DNA matches it firmly.

CASSPQSGGLYEQYF | . | TRBV7-3
CASSEVSPNTEAFF | . | TRBV25-1
CAISIDRAYEQYF | . | TRBV10-3
CASSSGTDSYEQYF | . | TRBV7-3
CASSLVDSFNQPQHF | . | TRBV7-2
CASSPRGAGVNTGELFF | . | TRBV5-4
CATTGRVSFQPQHF | . | TRBV6-1
CASSPLSSASYNEQFF | . | TRBV4-2
CASSPRMGPQETQYF | . | TRBV3-1
CASSSEPLKNIQYF | . | TRBV6-2/TRBV6-3
CASSFSGENQPQHF | . | TRBV27
CASRLGTLNTEAFF | . | TRBV12-3/TRBV12-4
CSARKDSEAFF | . | TRBV20-1
CASSLKSGTYNEQFF | . | TRBV5-4
CSANGGISPVEQFF | . | TRBV20-1
CASSYSQGGTEAFF | . | TRBV6-2/TRBV6-3
CASSLEQGVLNEQFF | . | TRBV5-5
CASSSTGGTEAFF | TRBD1 | TRBV12-3/TRBV12-4
CASSQGLTSLGAEQYF | . | TRBV14
CASSGQVYEQYF | TRBD1 | TRBV7-8
CSVQEGGVGNSPLHF | . | TRBV29-1
CASSPRGGGGNEKLFF | . | TRBV18
CASSLRAGSSTDTQYF | TRBD2 | TRBV7-9
CSARPSQTEALRPQHF | . | TRBV20-1
CASKRQAISGANVLTF | . | TRBV2
CSVSVNTEAFF | . | TRBV29-1
CASSFPRPSGTYNEQFF | TRBD2 | TRBV7-3
CASSLPWGRDTEAFF | . | TRBV3-1
CASSLGEGYEQYF | . | TRBV11-1
CAISETGGYEQYF | TRBD1 | TRBV10-3
CSARDQLGHTEAFF | . | TRBV20-1
CASRQGTNTEAFF | . | TRBV19
CASMWQGLRGNQPQHF | . | TRBV5-1
CASSVDGYYEQYF | . | TRBV9
CASSPRTTSTDTQYF | . | TRBV7-7
CASHQQGIGNQPQHF | . | TRBV28
CASSRTERHTQYF | . | TRBV18
CASSGTTMNTEAFF | . | TRBV5-1
CASSPSVGYQETQYF | . | TRBV7-9
CASSPDRGTAYEQYF | . | TRBV7-7
CASSQGTGISGNTIYF | TRBD1 | TRBV4-1
CASSQVGAGQETQYF | . | TRBV4-1
CASSLKGLAKAQFF | TRBD2 | TRBV11-1
CASSQSGAPTDTQYF | TRBD2 | TRBV3-1
CASSIGFTDTQYF | . | TRBV9
CASSFNGLAGGSSYNEQFF | TRBD2 | TRBV11-2
CASSPHGVNEAFF | . | TRBV6-2/TRBV6-3
CASNRGGSGANTGELFF | . | TRBV4-1
CASSLDPSTGNYGYTF | . | TRBV5-1
CASSLSSLTGGLYGYTF | TRBD1 | TRBV28
CASSMSPPDEQYF | . | TRBV19
CASSLAYSVTYNEQFF | . | TRBV7-2
CASSLQTGNTIYF | . | TRBV3-1
CASSEGGYGYTF | . | TRBV6-1
CASSQGTGTTEAFF | TRBD1 | TRBV7-3
CASSLFPQGSPDTQYF | . | TRBV28
CSARDGYSPLHF | . | TRBV20-1
CASSPPGLVEGEQYF | . | TRBV9
CASSSSGGGLNEQFF | TRBD2 | TRBV12-3/TRBV12-4